Presented here are 22 T cell receptor beta chains from one specimen sequenced in a study of T cell repertoires in cytomegalovirus infection. From the reads, TCRdb called clonotypes with MiXCR, one entry per CDR3 protein. The sample records hundreds of thousands of distinct CDR3 sequences, more than 40% being singletons. These receptors' targets are unknown. Here the sequenced sample was cultured PBMCs, taken from culture after CMV antigen stimulation. The source of these receptors is a human donor in good health (CMV status not recorded). Some clones in this sample may be carry-over from other donors' samples.

J is TRBJ2-1 and V is TRBV12-3 or TRBV12-4; 8 nucleotides agree with TRBD2. With 8 bases clipped from V and 9 bases from J, the junction kept 3 bases outside the gene matches. The CDR3 consists of 11 residues. The CDR3 DNA reads as TGTGCCAGCTCTAGCGGGTTTGAGCAGTTCTTC. It codes for CASSSGFEQFF.

The chain combines TRBV7-9 with TRBJ2-5; 7 nucleotides agree with TRBD1. Looked up from germline, CDR1 is SEHNR and CDR2 is FQNEAQ (reference sequence). Trimming removed 2 bases from V and 3 bases from J; junction bases left unmatched: 6. This CDR3 contains 15 residues. CDR3 nucleotides: TGTGCCAGCAGCTTAATCCCTGACAGGGAAGAGACCCAGTACTTC. It yields the protein CASSLIPDREETQYF.

This clonotype was seen just once. The junction departs from the called germline gene at one end, perhaps through a read error. The genes are TRBV4-1 and TRBJ2-3; 8 positions agree with TRBD2. This CDR3 comprises 17 residues. Germline V CDR1 and CDR2: MGHRA, YSYEKL. CDR3 coding DNA: TGTGCCAGCAGCCAAGAGGGTCGGGGGGGCCGTACAGATACGCAGTATTTT. Amino acid sequence: CASSQEGRGGRTDTQYF.

This clonotype was detected a few times. This sequence joins TRBV7-9 and TRBJ2-3; a possible D gene is TRBD1 (6 bases). The V gene's germline CDR1 is SEHNR and CDR2 FQNEAQ (reference sequence). This CDR3 is built from 13 residues. The V gene lost 6 bases and the J gene lost 4 bases, with 11 bases spanning the gap. The CDR3 here is CASSPRQADTQYF. The CDR3 bases are TGTGCCAGCAGTCCGAGACAGGCAGATACGCAGTATTTT.

This clonotype was observed a handful of times. The V call is TRBV7-8, the J call TRBJ1-5; a weak D match, TRBD1 (5 bases). The germline V and J ends were trimmed by 5 bases and 7 bases, with 15 bases remaining between them. Germline values: CDR1 SGHVS, CDR2 FQNEAQ. The CDR3 runs 14 residues. CDR3 in amino acids: CASSPGTAPQPQHF. The CDR3 region has the DNA TGTGCCAGCAGCCCGGGGACGGCGCCCCAGCCCCAGCATTTT.

This chain joins TRBV28 and TRBJ1-2, with 8 bases aligning to TRBD1. CDR1 is MDHEN, CDR2 SYDVKM, per germline. This CDR3 is 13 amino acids long. The J segment lost 9 bases and the V segment lost 8 bases, leaving 11 bases of the junction unmatched. The DNA for the CDR3 is TGTGCCAGCTCGAACAGACAGGGGCCCAGCTACACCTTC. It encodes CASSNRQGPSYTF.

The table lists this clonotype with a count of one. This chain uses TRBV6-6 with TRBJ2-4; D may match TRBD1 or TRBD2 (5 bases each). Trimming pared 8 bases from V and 1 base from J, leaving 15 bases between. Looked up from germline, CDR1 is MNHNY and CDR2 is SVGAGI (reference sequence). This CDR3 spans 15 amino acids. The DNA of the CDR3 is TGTGCCAGCGGGGGTTTCGTAGGCGCCAAAAACATTCAGTACTTC. The encoded protein is CASGGFVGAKNIQYF.

This CDR3 is CASSRLSGSGLSEQYF. The CDR3 bases are TGCGCCAGCAGCCGGCTTAGCGGGAGTGGTCTTTCCGAGCAGTACTTC. The chain couples TRBV4-3 to TRBJ2-7, with TRBD2 identical over 9 bases. Germline V lookup: CDR1 LGHNA, CDR2 YSLEER. Trimming removed 4 bases from V and 6 bases from J; junction bases left unmatched: 13. CDR3 length equals 16 residues.

Only a few counts were recorded for this clonotype. The CDR3 reads CASSLVGREQFF. The CDR3 DNA follows: TGTGCCAGCAGCTTAGTTGGGAGGGAGCAGTTCTTC. This chain links TRBV7-2 with TRBJ2-1, with a possible D match to TRBD2 (6 bases). V shed 1 base and J shed 10 bases, with 8 bases lying between them. CDR1 and CDR2 from the germline V gene are SGHTA and FQGNSA. This CDR3 has 12 amino acids.

The V call is TRBV6-1, the J call TRBJ2-4; 9 bases match TRBD1. Trimming at V came to 4 bases and at J to 8 bases, leaving 6 bases not matched to a gene. Germline V gives CDR1 MNHNS, CDR2 SASEGT. CDR3 length: 14 amino acids. The CDR3 spells CASSAPGQGDIQYF. The CDR3 coding sequence is TGTGCCAGCAGTGCCCCGGGACAGGGAGACATTCAGTACTTC.

The table lists this clonotype with a few counts. The chain carries TRBV2 and TRBJ1-5, with D maybe TRBD1 (5 bases). V lost 7 bases and J 2 bases, leaving 15 bases between the germline ends. Germline-derived CDR1 and CDR2 are SNHLY and FYNNEI. The CDR3 contains 15 residues. The CDR3 sequence: CASKNDQGRNQPQHF. The CDR3 DNA follows: TGTGCCAGCAAGAATGATCAGGGTCGCAATCAGCCCCAGCATTTT.

This clonotype was detected only a few times. This chain links TRBV6-5 with TRBJ2-3, with 9 nucleotides matching TRBD2. Germline CDR1 and CDR2: MNHEY and SVGAGI. The trim removed 6 bases at V and 5 bases at J, leaving 15 bases unmatched. This CDR3 spans 17 amino acids. CDR3 sequence (DNA): TGTGCCAGCAGAACGCCCCGGGTAGCGGGAGCTGGAGATACGCAGTATTTT. It yields the protein CASRTPRVAGAGDTQYF.

The rearrangement links TRBV7-8 to TRBJ2-5; possible D gene TRBD1, 5 bases. Trimming pared 7 bases from V and 3 bases from J, leaving 15 bases between. Looked up from germline, CDR1 is SGHVS and CDR2 is FQNEAQ. This CDR3 has 14 residues. CDR3: CASKKGANEETQYF. CDR3 nucleotides: TGTGCCAGCAAAAAAGGGGCCAACGAAGAGACCCAGTACTTC.

The chain joins TRBV7-9 to TRBJ2-7; either TRBD1 or TRBD2 may fit D (5 bases each). CDR1 is SEHNR, CDR2 FQNEAQ, per germline (reference sequence). V was pared by 6 bases and J by 2 bases, with 17 bases between. The CDR3 spans 15 residues. The chain's CDR3 is CASSNIDRDPYEQYF. CDR3 sequence (DNA): TGTGCCAGCAGTAATATCGATAGGGACCCCTACGAGCAGTACTTC.

The chain has TRBV6-1 and TRBJ1-6; 8 nucleotides match TRBD1. This CDR3 spans 14 amino acids. V lost 7 bases and J lost 10; bases outside the gene matches: 9. In germline, CDR1 is MNHNS, CDR2 SASEGT. The CDR3 nucleotides read TGTGCCAGCACCACCGACAGGGGAGGATCACCCCTCCACTTT. Translation gives CASTTDRGGSPLHF.

Written as DNA, the CDR3 is TGTGCCAGCAGCTTAGTGGGACTAAGCACAGATACGCAGTATTTT. Its protein product is CASSLVGLSTDTQYF. The chain employs TRBV11-2 and TRBJ2-3, with 7 bases aligning to TRBD2. CDR1 SGHAT and CDR2 FQNNGV come from the germline V gene. The CDR3 extends over 15 amino acids. The trim removed 1 base at V and 0 bases at J, leaving 1 base unmatched.

This clonotype appeared a few times. This chain connects TRBV7-2 to TRBJ1-2; D is unclear. The CDR3 loop spans 13 amino acids. Trimming stripped 6 bases from V and 0 bases from J, with 8 bases between. Germline values: CDR1 SGHTA, CDR2 FQGNSA. CDR3 DNA: TGTGCCAGCAGTCTCAGCCCTAACTATGGCTACACCTTC. The encoded protein is CASSLSPNYGYTF.

The chain employs TRBV7-6 and TRBJ2-5, with TRBD1 as a possible D gene (5 bases). V gave up 5 bases and J gave up 2 bases, with 9 bases separating them. Germline loops: CDR1 SGHVS, CDR2 FNYEAQ. This CDR3 has 13 residues. CDR3 DNA sequence: TGTGCCAGCAGCCACCGACAGCAAGAGACCCAGTACTTC. Encoded protein: CASSHRQQETQYF.

The rearrangement uses TRBV6-5 and TRBJ2-7; TRBD1 matches 9 bases. CDR1 MNHEY and CDR2 SVGAGI come from the germline V gene. CDR3 length: 13 residues. J gave up 5 bases and V 5 bases, and 4 bases lay outside the gene matches. CDR3 residues: CASSTGQGDEQYF. CDR3 bases: TGTGCCAGCAGTACGGGACAGGGAGACGAGCAGTACTTC.

The sample holds a few counts of this clonotype. The chain uses TRBV7-2 and TRBJ2-2; D not certain. V was pared by 3 bases and J by 4 bases, with 6 bases between. Looked up from germline, CDR1 is SGHTA and CDR2 is FQGNSA. The CDR3 loop spans 13 amino acids. The CDR3 sequence is CASSFYPTGELFF. In DNA form, the CDR3 reads TGTGCCAGCAGCTTTTACCCCACCGGGGAGCTGTTTTTT.

V and J are TRBV5-1 and TRBJ2-5, with a possible D match to TRBD2 (7 bases). CDR3 length: 13 residues. CDR1 SGHRS and CDR2 YFSETQ come from the germline V gene. V dropped 6 bases and J dropped 5 bases, with 14 bases sitting between them. The CDR3 DNA follows: TGCGCCAGCAAGGGGGGGCTCGAGGAGACCCAGTACTTC. Translation gives CASKGGLEETQYF. The variable domain in full, with the rest retrieved from reference TRBV5-1 and TRBJ2-5, is KAGVTQTPRYLIKTRGQQVTLSCSPISGHRSVSWYQQTPGQGLQFLFEYFSETQRNKGNFPGRFSGRQFSNSRSEMNVSTLELGDSALYLCASKGGLEETQYFGPGTRLLVL.

V gene TRBV6-6 combines with J gene TRBJ1-4; perhaps TRBD1 as D (5 bases). Trimming pared 6 bases from V and 6 bases from J, leaving 17 bases between. CDR3 size: 15 residues. Germline V lookup: CDR1 MNHNY, CDR2 SVGAGI (reference sequence). The CDR3 is CASRPDSIRHEKLFF. The CDR3 coding sequence is TGTGCCAGCAGGCCCGACAGCATTCGGCATGAAAAACTGTTTTTT.